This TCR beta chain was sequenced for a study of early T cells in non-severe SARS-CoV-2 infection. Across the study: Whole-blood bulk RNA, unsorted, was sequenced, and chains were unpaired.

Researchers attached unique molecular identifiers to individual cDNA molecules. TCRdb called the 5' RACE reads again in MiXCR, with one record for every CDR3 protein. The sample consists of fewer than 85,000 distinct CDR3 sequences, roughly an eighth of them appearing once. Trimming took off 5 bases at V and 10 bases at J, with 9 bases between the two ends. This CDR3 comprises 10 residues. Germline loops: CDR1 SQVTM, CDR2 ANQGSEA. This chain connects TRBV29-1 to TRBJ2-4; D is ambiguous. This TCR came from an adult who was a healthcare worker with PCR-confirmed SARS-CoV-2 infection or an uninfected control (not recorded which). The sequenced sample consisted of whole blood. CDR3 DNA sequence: TGCAGCGTTTCCGACCGAATTCAGTACTTC. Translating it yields CSVSDRIQYF. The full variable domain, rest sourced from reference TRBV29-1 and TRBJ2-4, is SAVISQKPSRDICQRGTSLTIQCQVDSQVTMMFWYRQQPGQSLTLIATANQGSEATYESGFVIDKFPISRPNLTFSTLTVSNMSPEDSSIYLCSVSDRIQYFGAGTRLSVL.